A single sample gave rise to the 32 T cell receptor beta chains below, sequenced in a study of cytomegalovirus exposure and HLA in healthy donors. It was with 60 Vbeta and 13 Jbeta primers that the PCR ran. Clones were sequenced by immunoSEQ multiplex PCR, and TCRdb holds only the in-frame ones, with some missing. The data contain around 130,000 clones, around 81% of them singletons. Sequencing input: PBMCs. The receptor set was obtained from a woman in her thirties or forties in good health and CMV-seronegative.

This clone turned up a few times. The chain uses TRBV2 and TRBJ2-3; TRBD2 matches at 9 bases. Germline CDR1 is SNHLY and CDR2 is FYNNEI. The CDR3 is made up of 16 amino acids. V was pared by 3 bases and J by 2 bases, with 6 bases of the junction left unmatched. The CDR3 reads CASSEDLAGNTDTQYF. The CDR3 nucleotides read TGTGCCAGCAGTGAGGATCTAGCGGGGAACACAGATACGCAGTATTTT.

V gene TRBV28 combines with J gene TRBJ1-5; D is ambiguous. Germline V CDR1 and CDR2: MDHEN, SYDVKM. The CDR3 runs 14 residues. Between the trimmed V and J ends, which lost 6 bases and 0 bases, there was a span of 9 bases. The CDR3 DNA is TGTGCCAGCAGCCCTAATTATAGCAATCAGCCCCAGCATTTT. It yields the protein CASSPNYSNQPQHF. Based on the CDR3 plus reference TRBV28 and TRBJ1-5, the full variable domain is DVKVTQSSRYLVKRTGEKVFLECVQDMDHENMFWYRQDPGLGLRLIYFSYDVKMKEKGDIPEGYSVSREKKERFSLILESASTNQTSMYLCASSPNYSNQPQHFGDGTRLSIL.

The count of this clone is one. V is TRBV4-1 and J is TRBJ2-7, with a possible D match to TRBD2 (5 bases). Trimming took 4 bases from V and 2 from J, leaving 12 bases between them. The CDR3 totals 14 residues. Per germline, CDR1 MGHRA and CDR2 YSYEKL. This CDR3 reads CASSPLRVPYEQYF. DNA for the CDR3: TGCGCCAGCAGCCCACTGAGGGTCCCCTACGAGCAGTACTTC.

The rearrangement uses TRBV30 and TRBJ2-3, with 9 bases that match TRBD1. Germline trimming cut 2 bases from V and 3 bases from J; bases unmatched to any gene: 9. This CDR3 has 16 residues. CDR1 and CDR2 from the germline V gene are GTSNPN and SVGIG (reference sequence). The CDR3 sequence is CAWSPSHRGRTDTQYF. The CDR3 nucleotides are TGTGCCTGGAGTCCATCCCACAGGGGGCGGACAGATACGCAGTATTTT.

The gene calls are TRBV5-1 and TRBJ1-2; the match to TRBD1 covers 7 bases. The CDR3 covers 13 residues. Germline V lookup: CDR1 SGHRS, CDR2 YFSETQ. J lost 2 bases, V lost 4 bases, and 2 bases had no gene match. The CDR3 sequence: CASSQGQNYGYTF. Here the CDR3 DNA reads TGCGCCAGCAGCCAGGGACAGAACTATGGCTACACCTTC.

V and J are TRBV10-3 and TRBJ2-7; 8 bases line up with TRBD1. With 6 bases clipped from V and 0 bases from J, the junction kept 10 bases outside the gene matches. This CDR3 spans 16 amino acids. CDR1 and CDR2 (germline): ENHRY, SYGVKD. CDR3 DNA sequence: TGTGCCATCAGCGCCCGACAGGGGCCCTACTCCTACGAGCAGTACTTC. As protein: CAISARQGPYSYEQYF.

The V and J genes are TRBV11-3 and TRBJ1-1; perhaps TRBD1 as D (6 bases). The V end lost 6 bases, the J end lost 0 bases, and 11 bases lay between the germline ends. Germline V gene lookup returns CDR1 SGHNT and CDR2 YENEEA. The CDR3 totals 14 residues. The CDR3 protein is CASRLTGMNTEAFF. The CDR3 nucleotides read TGTGCCAGCAGGTTGACAGGAATGAACACTGAAGCTTTCTTT.

The chain is built from TRBV5-4 and TRBJ2-7, with a possible D match to TRBD1 (6 bases). V was clipped by 4 bases and J by 0 bases, with 14 bases between them. Germline CDR1 and CDR2: SGHNT and YYREEE (reference sequence). The CDR3 extends over 15 amino acids. The CDR3 nucleotides are TGTGCCAGCAGCAGTACAGGGTTTGACTCCTACGAGCAGTACTTC. It encodes CASSSTGFDSYEQYF.

This sequence joins TRBV10-2 and TRBJ1-6; D call uncertain. V was trimmed by 4 bases and J by 1 base, leaving 8 bases between them. The CDR3 extends over 15 amino acids. CDR1 is WSHSY, CDR2 SAAADI, per germline. CDR3 coding DNA: TGCGCCAGCAGTGTTGAGATATCCTATAATTCACCCCTCCACTTT. Translating gives CASSVEISYNSPLHF.

The V gene is TRBV30, the J gene TRBJ1-2, with D possibly being TRBD1 (6 bases). The germline CDR1 and CDR2 sequences are GTSNPN and SVGIG (reference sequence). This CDR3 has 12 residues. Trimming removed 5 bases from V and 7 bases from J, with 14 bases in between. CDR3 in amino acids: CAWGQPLSGYTF. DNA for the CDR3: TGTGCCTGGGGACAGCCCCTGTCTGGCTACACCTTC.

V gene TRBV9 combines with J gene TRBJ1-6, with 10 bases identical to TRBD1. The V gene end was trimmed by 2 bases and the J gene end by 8 bases; junction bases not matched to a gene: 7. The germline V gene encodes CDR1 SGDLS and CDR2 YYNGEE. The CDR3 totals 16 residues. As DNA, the CDR3 is TGTGCCAGCAGCGTCGACAGGGGGCAAGAGGATTCACCCCTCCACTTT. Protein product: CASSVDRGQEDSPLHF.

The chain couples TRBV2 to TRBJ2-7; 14 bases fit TRBD2. The CDR3 has 19 residues. V shed 8 bases, J shed 4 bases, and the junction held 19 bases outside the gene matches. Germline lookup yields CDR1 SNHLY and CDR2 FYNNEI. The CDR3 protein is CASAPIPGLAGARGYEQYF. Here the CDR3 DNA reads TGTGCCAGCGCACCGATACCGGGACTAGCGGGAGCCAGGGGGTACGAGCAGTACTTC.

The genes are TRBV9 and TRBJ1-1; TRBD1 might be the D (6 bases). Trimming shortened V by 4 bases and J by 5 bases, and 15 bases separated the two germline ends. Germline V gene data show CDR1 as SGDLS and CDR2 as YYNGEE. The CDR3 totals 14 residues. CDR3: CASSQGGGRTEAFF. The CDR3 DNA reads TGTGCCAGCAGCCAAGGGGGGGGACGAACTGAAGCTTTCTTT.

The rearrangement links TRBV2 to TRBJ1-1; maybe TRBD1 (5 bases). This CDR3 is built from 16 residues. V lost 3 bases, J lost 0 bases, and 14 bases lay in between. Looked up from germline, CDR1 is SNHLY and CDR2 is FYNNEI. The CDR3 nucleotides read TGTGCCAGCAGTGACCGAACAGGCTACATGAACACTGAAGCTTTCTTT. Encoded protein: CASSDRTGYMNTEAFF.

The CDR3 DNA follows: TGTGCCTGGGGACAGGGTTACGAGCAGTACTTC. Translating it yields CAWGQGYEQYF. The rearrangement links TRBV30 to TRBJ2-7; 8 nucleotides line up with TRBD1. CDR3 size: 11 residues. Germline V gene data show CDR1 as GTSNPN and CDR2 as SVGIG (reference sequence). V was clipped by 5 bases and J by 4 bases; unmatched bases: 1.

The chain combines TRBV6-1 with TRBJ1-2; no definite D call. Trimming took off 1 base at V and 5 bases at J, with 11 bases between the two ends. The CDR3 is 14 amino acids. Germline assignment: CDR1 MNHNS and CDR2 SASEGT. Here the CDR3 DNA reads TGTGCCAGCAGTGAAGGGGAGGGAATATATGGCTACACCTTC. This sequence encodes CASSEGEGIYGYTF.

This clone appeared a few times. The V gene is TRBV7-9, the J gene TRBJ1-2; D possibly corresponds to TRBD1 (5 bases). Germline-derived CDR1 and CDR2 are SEHNR and FQNEAQ (reference sequence). Between the trimmed V and J ends, which lost 5 bases and 4 bases, there was a span of 14 bases. The CDR3 totals 14 residues. The CDR3 coding sequence is TGTGCCAGCAGCAAAGTAGGGGAAGTCTATGGCTACACCTTC. Its translation is CASSKVGEVYGYTF.

The chain combines TRBV14 with TRBJ1-6; D is unclear. The germline CDR1 and CDR2 sequences are SGHDN and FVKESK. V dropped 1 base and J dropped 6 bases, with 10 bases sitting between them. This CDR3 is built from 15 residues. The CDR3 loop is CASSQGRGFNSPLHF. CDR3 coding DNA: TGTGCCAGCAGCCAAGGTCGCGGTTTTAATTCACCCCTCCACTTT.

The V gene is TRBV5-1, the J gene TRBJ1-4, with 9 positions matching TRBD1. Trimming cost V 4 bases and J 8 bases; bases outside gene matches: 12. CDR1 and CDR2 (germline): SGHRS, YFSETQ. The CDR3 has 16 residues. CDR3 nucleotide sequence: TGCGCCAGCAGCCCTACCCCGTGGACAGGGGAAGAAAAACTGTTTTTT. Translating it yields CASSPTPWTGEEKLFF. Supplemented by reference TRBV5-1 and TRBJ1-4, the full variable domain reads KAGVTQTPRYLIKTRGQQVTLSCSPISGHRSVSWYQQTPGQGLQFLFEYFSETQRNKGNFPGRFSGRQFSNSRSEMNVSTLELGDSALYLCASSPTPWTGEEKLFFGSGTQLSVL.

This chain uses TRBV27 with TRBJ2-1, with TRBD2 identical over 9 bases. In germline, CDR1 is MNHEY, CDR2 SMNVEV (reference sequence). CDR3 length: 15 residues. V was clipped by 6 bases and J by 6 bases; unmatched bases: 9. The CDR3 DNA is TGTGCCAGCAGCCCTCCGGGACTAGCAAGCAATGAGCAGTTCTTC. It is translated as CASSPPGLASNEQFF.

The chain has TRBV6-1 and TRBJ1-5, with 9 bases that match TRBD1. The V and J ends lost 3 bases and 0 bases, in that order; junction bases with no gene match: 3. Germline V gene lookup returns CDR1 MNHNS and CDR2 SASEGT. The CDR3 extends over 16 amino acids. CDR3 protein: CASSDGTGYSNQPQHF. In DNA, the CDR3 is TGTGCCAGCAGTGACGGGACAGGGTATAGCAATCAGCCCCAGCATTTT.

The rearrangement uses TRBV7-6 and TRBJ2-1; 7 bases line up with TRBD1. The CDR3 extends over 16 amino acids. V lost 4 bases to trimming and J lost 0 bases; unmatched junction nucleotides: 6. From germline, CDR1 is SGHVS and CDR2 FNYEAQ. The CDR3 nucleotides read TGTGCCAGCAGCTCTCCGACAGGGAGCTCCTACAATGAGCAGTTCTTC. This gives the protein CASSSPTGSSYNEQFF. Full variable domain (outside the CDR3, taken from reference TRBV7-6 and TRBJ2-1): GAGVSQSPRYKVTKRGQDVALRCDPISGHVSLYWYRQALGQGPEFLTYFNYEAQQDKSGLPNDRFSAERPEGSISTLTIQRTEQRDSAMYRCASSSPTGSSYNEQFFGPGTRLTVL.

The J gene is TRBJ1-1, the V gene TRBV11-1; D ambiguous. The CDR3 totals 16 residues. Trimming shortened V by 0 bases and J by 0 bases, and 11 bases separated the two germline ends. CDR1 is SGHAT and CDR2 is FQDESV in the germline V gene (reference sequence). CDR3 sequence: CASSLASLQLNTEAFF. CDR3 nucleotide sequence: TGTGCCAGCAGCTTAGCGTCCTTACAATTGAACACTGAAGCTTTCTTT.

The gene calls are TRBV9 and TRBJ2-5, with D unresolved. Germline V lookup: CDR1 SGDLS, CDR2 YYNGEE. This CDR3 comprises 14 residues. V lost 7 bases and J lost 6, with 19 bases in between. CDR3 region: CASGGGQNTQTQYF. The CDR3 region has the DNA TGTGCCAGCGGCGGCGGCCAAAATACCCAGACCCAGTACTTC.

The rearrangement joins TRBV6-5 to TRBJ1-1; 7 bases match TRBD1. This CDR3 contains 15 residues. Per germline, CDR1 MNHEY and CDR2 SVGAGI. The trim removed 10 bases at V and 4 bases at J, leaving 15 bases unmatched. DNA of the CDR3: TGTGCCACTCATCCAAGACAGGGTCGGGGCACTGAAGCTTTCTTT. Translated: CATHPRQGRGTEAFF.

DNA of the CDR3: TGCGCCAGCAGCGTGGATTACTACGAGCAGTACTTC. This translates into CASSVDYYEQYF. The chain recombines TRBV5-1 with TRBJ2-7; D gene uncertain. In germline, CDR1 is SGHRS, CDR2 YFSETQ. This CDR3 is 12 amino acids long. Between the trimmed V and J ends, which lost 4 bases and 3 bases, there was a span of 8 bases.

J is TRBJ1-2 and V is TRBV19; D call uncertain. Germline V gene sequence: CDR1 LNHDA, CDR2 SQIVND (reference sequence). V gave up 5 bases and J gave up 4 bases, with 20 bases separating them. CDR3 length equals 16 residues. The CDR3 loop reads CASSSFLASSRYGYTF. As DNA, the CDR3 is TGTGCCAGTAGTTCCTTTCTGGCCTCATCCCGCTATGGCTACACCTTC.

The J gene is TRBJ1-5, the V gene TRBV11-2, with D possibly matching TRBD1 (6 bases). The length of the CDR3 is 12 residues. The V end lost 5 bases, the J end lost 7 bases, and 9 bases lay between the germline ends. Germline CDR1 SGHAT, CDR2 FQNNGV. As DNA, the CDR3 is TGTGCCAGCAGCCCTACAGGGCAGCCCCAGCATTTT. It codes for CASSPTGQPQHF.

This clone appeared a few times. The chain is built from TRBV6-8 and TRBJ1-4; 9 nucleotides line up with TRBD1. Germline loops: CDR1 MNHGY, CDR2 SAAAGT. This CDR3 contains 16 residues. V lost 5 bases, J lost 8 bases, and 12 bases stayed unmatched. CDR3 loop: CASSKGKQGAREKLFF. In DNA, the CDR3 is TGTGCCAGCAGTAAAGGAAAACAGGGGGCGAGGGAAAAACTGTTTTTT.

To note about this clone: An end of the junction differs from the germline gene, which may be a read error. The chain has TRBV7-9 and TRBJ2-7, with TRBD1 matching 7 bases. Per germline, CDR1 SEHNR and CDR2 FQNEAQ (reference sequence). The CDR3 is 15 residues long. For the CDR3, the DNA is TGTTCCAGCAGCTTAGGGGGCGAATTTAGGAACAGCTACTACTTC. Translated, it gives CSSSLGGEFRNSYYF.

The chain has TRBV7-9 and TRBJ2-2, with TRBD2 matching 7 bases. Germline V CDR1 and CDR2: SEHNR, FQNEAQ (reference sequence). After removal of 5 bases from V and 2 bases from J, the junction contained 8 bases not matched to a gene. This CDR3 is built from 16 residues. CDR3 DNA sequence: TGTGCCAGCAGCGGCCCGGGACTAACCAACACCGGGGAGCTGTTTTTT. It yields the protein CASSGPGLTNTGELFF.

The gene calls are TRBV13 and TRBJ2-4; D is perhaps TRBD2 (6 bases). Deletions cut 2 bases from V and 3 bases from J, with 20 bases between. This CDR3 is built from 18 residues. Per germline, CDR1 PRHDT and CDR2 FYEKMQ (reference sequence). CDR3 sequence reads: CASSLRALVPGGKNIQYF. DNA of the CDR3: TGTGCCAGCAGCTTAAGGGCTTTGGTACCCGGGGGCAAAAACATTCAGTACTTC.